This T cell receptor beta chain was sequenced for a study of OX40 agonist ivuxolimab in advanced cancers. Study-level information: The diagnoses of dose-escalation patients were hepatocellular carcinoma, melanoma, renal cell or head and neck cancer. Males comprised 82.7% of the group, whose mean age was approximately 62 years (range 23 to 79). Study results and limitations: Some patients who did not respond also had low normalized T-cell clonal expansion. Expanded clones were, on average, more numerous in CD8+ T cells than in CD4+.

Looked up from germline, CDR1 is MNHEY and CDR2 is SVGAGI. The J segment lost 7 bases and the V segment lost 2 bases, leaving 7 bases of the junction unmatched. The CDR3 sequence is 15 residues long. Comment on this clone: Its cognate antigen is unknown.

Generated by immunoSEQ multiplex PCR, the TCRdb table keeps only in-frame clones and is missing some. The sample shows over 55,000 clones, about 89% of them seen only once. This TCR was sampled from an adult with an advanced solid tumor such as melanoma, head and neck, liver or kidney cancer. V is TRBV6-5 and J is TRBJ1-5; TRBD1 aligns across 8 bases. The sequencing here drew on CD4+ or CD8+ T cells sorted from blood, taken in a trial of the OX40 agonist ivuxolimab. The CDR3 nucleotides are TGTGCCAGCAGTTACGGGCAGGGGGCAGGCCAGCCCCAGCATTTT. Translating gives CASSYGQGAGQPQHF.